Presented here are 27 T cell receptor beta chains from one specimen sequenced in a study of shared clonotypes between healthy human individuals. The assay was immunoSEQ multiplex PCR, and TCRdb's table has in-frame clones only and misses some. The sample consists of 2 million to 3 million clones, 93% of them appearing once. Sequenced input: naive CD4+ T cells from PBMCs. Subset described: CD45RA+ positively selected. The receptors derive from a man aged 18-30 years in good health. Some clones in this sample may be carry-over from other donors' samples.

This chain connects TRBV7-2 to TRBJ2-2; TRBD2 is a possible D gene (6 bases). The CDR3 totals 14 residues. Trimming removed 7 bases from V and 1 base from J, with 10 bases in between. The germline V gene has CDR1 SGHTA and CDR2 FQGNSA. CDR3 residues: CASIVGLNTGELFF. CDR3 nucleotides: TGTGCCAGCATTGTGGGACTGAACACCGGGGAGCTGTTTTTT.

In its sample, this clone was seen once. CDR3 sequence: CASSSGQTYGELFF. The CDR3 coding sequence is TGTGCCAGCAGCTCGGGACAGACTTACGGGGAGCTGTTTTTT. V and J are TRBV7-2 and TRBJ2-2; 7 positions match TRBD1. CDR3 length: 14 amino acids. Germline V gene data show CDR1 as SGHTA and CDR2 as FQGNSA. V shed 4 bases and J 7 bases; nucleotides not matched to a gene: 6.

The chain carries TRBV28 and TRBJ1-1; D remains unclear. Trimming removed 3 bases at V and 3 bases at J, with 11 bases between. This CDR3 has 14 amino acids. CDR1 is MDHEN, CDR2 SYDVKM, per germline. The CDR3 loop is CASSLGIRDTEAFF. CDR3 DNA sequence: TGTGCCAGCAGTTTGGGGATCCGGGACACTGAAGCTTTCTTT.

The rearrangement uses TRBV5-1 and TRBJ2-3; no firm D call. CDR1 and CDR2 (germline): SGHRS, YFSETQ. Trimming took off 4 bases at V and 2 bases at J, with 17 bases between the two ends. There are 16 residues in the CDR3. CDR3 loop: CASSPRPEGNTDTQYF. The CDR3 DNA sequence: TGCGCCAGCAGCCCCCGCCCCGAAGGGAACACAGATACGCAGTATTTT.

The V and J genes are TRBV10-3 and TRBJ2-1, with 7 bases fitting TRBD2. With 7 bases clipped from V and 6 bases from J, the junction kept 9 bases outside the gene matches. This CDR3 contains 14 residues. Germline V gene data show CDR1 as ENHRY and CDR2 as SYGVKD. The DNA of the CDR3 is TGTGCCATCACCTCCAGCGGGGCACTCAATGAGCAGTTCTTC. Its protein is CAITSSGALNEQFF.

This clone was seen a handful of times. This chain links TRBV28 with TRBJ1-1; D not certain. The CDR3 spans 11 residues. V was clipped by 0 bases and J by 9 bases, with 5 bases between them. Germline V gene lookup returns CDR1 MDHEN and CDR2 SYDVKM. The CDR3 loop is CASSLWWKAFF. The CDR3 DNA sequence: TGTGCCAGCAGTTTATGGTGGAAAGCTTTCTTT.

V gene TRBV7-8 combines with J gene TRBJ1-4; 7 bases map to TRBD1. Germline lookup yields CDR1 SGHVS and CDR2 FQNEAQ. The ends lost 4 bases at V and 6 bases at J; junction bases unmatched: 8. This CDR3 contains 15 residues. Here the CDR3 reads CASSSQGIRDEKLFF. The CDR3 DNA sequence: TGTGCCAGCAGCTCACAGGGGATCCGGGATGAAAAACTGTTTTTT.

This clone was observed a few times. This rearrangement joins TRBV19 to TRBJ2-7; 7 bases agree with TRBD2. Germline CDR1 is LNHDA and CDR2 is SQIVND (reference sequence). The CDR3 runs 14 residues. V lost 5 bases and J lost 3; bases outside the gene matches: 7. CDR3 region: CASSVGLEYYEQYF. In DNA, the CDR3 is TGTGCCAGTAGTGTCGGACTAGAGTACTACGAGCAGTACTTC.

V gene TRBV6-1 combines with J gene TRBJ2-5; D gene ambiguous. Germline loops: CDR1 MNHNS, CDR2 SASEGT. The CDR3 spans 12 residues. Trimming cost V 3 bases and J 4 bases, with 6 bases left between them. This CDR3 reads CASSDRRETQYF. The CDR3 bases are TGTGCCAGCAGTGACAGGAGAGAGACCCAGTACTTC.

This chain joins TRBV28 and TRBJ1-2; D call uncertain. The CDR3 sequence is 12 residues long. Trimming cost V 3 bases and J 5 bases, with 7 bases left between them. The germline V gene encodes CDR1 MDHEN and CDR2 SYDVKM. CDR3 sequence (DNA): TGTGCCAGCAGTTTTCTGAAGTATGGCTACACCTTC. Translated, it gives CASSFLKYGYTF.

This chain connects TRBV28 to TRBJ2-3, with D possibly called TRBD1 or TRBD2 (7 bases each). Germline CDR1 reads MDHEN; CDR2 reads SYDVKM. The CDR3 has 14 amino acids. CDR3 protein: CVCRQGGFTDTQYF. CDR3 nucleotides: TGTGTCTGTCGGCAGGGGGGGTTCACAGATACGCAGTATTTT.

The chain has TRBV7-2 and TRBJ2-5; D is undetermined. The V end lost 5 bases, the J end lost 2 bases, and 18 bases lay between the germline ends. Germline V gives CDR1 SGHTA, CDR2 FQGNSA. The CDR3 is made up of 16 amino acids. CDR3: CASSGIWHSAQETQYF. CDR3 coding DNA: TGTGCCAGCAGCGGCATCTGGCACTCCGCTCAAGAGACCCAGTACTTC.

This chain uses TRBV11-1 with TRBJ2-7, with D maybe TRBD2 (7 bases). The CDR3 loop spans 13 amino acids. CDR1 SGHAT and CDR2 FQDESV come from the germline V gene (reference sequence). V was clipped by 7 bases and J by 8 bases, with 18 bases between them. DNA for the CDR3: TGTGCCAGCACCGAAGGGGGGGTGTTCAAGCAGTACTTC. This translates into CASTEGGVFKQYF.

The chain is built from TRBV28 and TRBJ1-1; TRBD1 matches 9 bases. The CDR3 has 14 residues. V lost 7 bases to trimming and J lost 3 bases; unmatched junction nucleotides: 6. Germline CDR1 and CDR2: MDHEN and SYDVKM. The CDR3 DNA reads TGTGCCAGCATAACACAGGGGGCGGACACTGAAGCTTTCTTT. Its translation is CASITQGADTEAFF.

J is TRBJ2-1 and V is TRBV14, with 7 nucleotides matching TRBD1. V lost 2 bases and J lost 3; bases outside the gene matches: 10. CDR3 length equals 17 residues. Germline assignment: CDR1 SGHDN and CDR2 FVKESK. The CDR3: CASSQQTGARVYNEQFF. The CDR3 bases are TGTGCCAGCAGCCAACAAACAGGGGCGAGGGTCTACAATGAGCAGTTCTTC.

On this clone itself: Other nucleotide sequences in the sample specify the same CDR3. The CDR3 region has the DNA TGCAGCGTTTTCAACCGGGGTTATAACTATGGCTACACCTTC. It encodes CSVFNRGYNYGYTF. The chain has TRBV29-1 and TRBJ1-2, with D hard to call. The ends were cut back, 5 bases at V and 1 base at J, with 14 bases in the middle. Germline values: CDR1 SQVTM, CDR2 ANQGSEA. The CDR3 loop spans 14 amino acids.

This clone is a singleton in its sample. CDR3 sequence: CASSPRTYEQYF. CDR3 DNA sequence: TGTGCCAGCAGCCCGCGAACCTACGAGCAGTACTTC. The chain combines TRBV5-8 with TRBJ2-7; D is unresolved. CDR1 is SGHTS and CDR2 is YDEGEE in the germline V gene. V lost 4 bases and J 2 bases, leaving 7 bases between the germline ends. The CDR3 is 12 residues long.

The sample holds a few counts of this clone. V is TRBV14 and J is TRBJ1-2; D remains unclear. This CDR3 has 13 residues. In germline, CDR1 is SGHDN, CDR2 FVKESK. The V end lost 2 bases, the J end lost 8 bases, and 12 bases lay between the germline ends. CDR3 nucleotide sequence: TGTGCCAGCAGCCAATCGAGGGTTGGCGGCTACACCTTC. It yields the protein CASSQSRVGGYTF.

CDR3 nucleotides: TGCAGCGTAGACGTAGGGAGACAGGTTAGCAATCAGCCCCAGCATTTT. This translates into CSVDVGRQVSNQPQHF. This chain connects TRBV29-1 to TRBJ1-5, with a weak D call TRBD1 (6 bases). V lost 6 bases, J lost 0 bases, and 18 bases lay in between. Germline V lookup: CDR1 SQVTM, CDR2 ANQGSEA. CDR3 length: 16 residues.

The V call is TRBV10-3, the J call TRBJ2-7; 13 nucleotides match TRBD2. There are 19 residues in the CDR3. V shed 4 bases and J 6 bases; nucleotides not matched to a gene: 18. CDR1 and CDR2 (germline): ENHRY, SYGVKD. In nucleotides, the CDR3 is TGTGCCATCAGTGGTACCAGGGCGAGTATCACTAGCGGGAGGGTCGAGCAGTACTTC. Its protein product is CAISGTRASITSGRVEQYF.

This chain links TRBV5-1 with TRBJ2-3, with D maybe TRBD2 (6 bases). The germline V gene has CDR1 SGHRS and CDR2 YFSETQ. The CDR3 is 18 residues long. Trimming removed 0 bases from V and 1 base from J, with 18 bases in between. DNA of the CDR3: TGCGCCAGCAGCTTGGCCGGGCGTGGTAGCGGAGGCACAGATACGCAGTATTTT. This translates into CASSLAGRGSGGTDTQYF.

The rearrangement links TRBV4-1 to TRBJ2-5, with 7 bases identical to TRBD2. The closer fit of TRBJ2-7 to the DNA end suggests the J call may be wrong. This CDR3 region has 17 residues. Germline CDR1 is MGHRA and CDR2 is YSYEKL. DNA of the CDR3: TGCGCCAGCAGCCAAGATACGGGTAGAGCGGGAAGTTACGAGCAGTACTTC. It translates to CASSQDTGRAGSYEQYF.

The chain carries TRBV30 and TRBJ1-3, with a tentative D call TRBD1 (6 bases). The germline V and J ends were trimmed by 3 bases and 4 bases, with 16 bases remaining between them. Germline-derived CDR1 and CDR2 are GTSNPN and SVGIG (reference sequence). The CDR3 is 15 residues long. In nucleotides, the CDR3 is TGTGCCTGGAGGCCCCACCAAGGGGGGGGAAACACCATATATTTT. As protein: CAWRPHQGGGNTIYF.

The chain is built from TRBV29-1 and TRBJ1-1, with D uncertain. This CDR3 spans 12 amino acids. The V and J ends lost 4 bases and 0 bases respectively, with 6 bases between them. Germline CDR1 SQVTM, CDR2 ANQGSEA. For the CDR3, the DNA is TGCAGCGTTGGACACTTGAACACTGAAGCTTTCTTT. Encoded protein: CSVGHLNTEAFF.

V and J are TRBV6-1 and TRBJ2-3; the D gene is possibly TRBD2 (6 bases). The germline gives CDR1 MNHNS, CDR2 SASEGT. The V end was cut by 3 bases, the J end by 4 bases, with 8 bases between. CDR3 length equals 13 residues. For the CDR3, the DNA is TGTGCCAGCAGTGAGAGGAGGGCAGATACGCAGTATTTT. This codes for CASSERRADTQYF.

This chain joins TRBV4-1 and TRBJ2-5; D not resolved. CDR1 MGHRA and CDR2 YSYEKL come from the germline V gene. Trimming removed 0 bases at V and 5 bases at J, with 13 bases between. CDR3 length: 15 residues. Here the CDR3 reads CASSQDHAARETQYF. The CDR3 coding sequence is TGCGCCAGCAGCCAAGATCACGCTGCCCGGGAGACCCAGTACTTC.

The V gene is TRBV28, the J gene TRBJ1-1; the match to TRBD1 covers 7 bases. Germline assignment: CDR1 MDHEN and CDR2 SYDVKM. The J segment lost 7 bases and the V segment lost 2 bases, leaving 10 bases of the junction unmatched. The CDR3 length is 15 residues. For the CDR3, the DNA is TGTGCCAGCAGTTTAACTTCCCCGGGACAGCTTGAAGCTTTCTTT. Translated: CASSLTSPGQLEAFF. Complete variable domain (other parts from reference TRBV28 and TRBJ1-1): DVKVTQSSRYLVKRTGEKVFLECVQDMDHENMFWYRQDPGLGLRLIYFSYDVKMKEKGDIPEGYSVSREKKERFSLILESASTNQTSMYLCASSLTSPGQLEAFFGQGTRLTVV.